This T cell receptor (beta chain) was recovered during a study of shared clonotypes between healthy human individuals (dated by TCRdb to the early 2020s). For the wider study: The cohort comprised two women and a few men aged 18 to 49 years. For each donor, CD4 naive and CD4 memory were each run on three plates, CD8 naive on two plates, and CD8 memory on one plate. To estimate repertoire size and how much clonotypes are shared between individuals, the study performed deep sequencing of blood TCR repertoires from roughly five healthy adults. To increase sequencing depth and limit assay-specific biases, different laboratories used diverse techniques to prepare libraries and sequence TCR repertoires. Each donor's leukapheresis produced roughly between about 0.8 and 8.9 billion PBMCs.

Healthy HIV-negative adults with no recently reported acute infections or vaccinations were included as donors. Every donor was a Caucasian adult residing in Nashville, Tennessee, USA. CD4+ T cells were enriched by magnetic negative selection; naive cells were then positively selected on CD45RA, and the negative fraction formed the memory subset. After blood collection by leukapheresis, PBMCs were isolated using Ficoll-Histopaque density gradient centrifugation and then cryopreserved in the vapor phase of liquid nitrogen. Analytical flow cytometry was used to check the purity and quantity of each magnetically sorted T cell population. From each sorted fraction, genomic DNA was isolated and quantified by UV absorbance on a Nanodrop 2000c. What the research found in general, with its limitations: Naive subsets generally had larger estimated clonotype richness than memory subsets did. Even with the large sequencing depth, rarefaction of the sorted-subset datasets indicated that sequencing was incomplete. Pairwise subsampling indicated that sequencing depth was expected to affect the degree of clonotype sharing among donors. Clonotypes shared by all four sorted-subset donors showed higher generation probabilities than non-shared clonotypes. Sampling was limited to blood, and TCR repertoires in tissue likely differ from TCR repertoires in blood. Across a handful of donors, 5% to 6% of naive CD4, 3.5% of naive CD8, roughly 2.2% of memory CD4, and roughly 0.4% of memory CD8 clonotypes were shared. The genetic and exposure-history diversity represented was limited by the small number of donors.

TCR CDR3 regions were amplified from genomic DNA by multiplex PCR using the deep immunoSEQ assay. Genomic DNA extracted from each cell subset was distributed evenly over all wells of several immunoSEQ 96-well plates, and each plate served as one replicate. For sorted subsets, each replicate PCR was loaded with 200 ng genomic DNA, equivalent to 25,000 to 35,000 T cell genomes. Purified libraries were measured with a Qubit 3.0 fluorometer, size-checked on a Bioanalyzer 2100, and measured again with the KAPA Library Quantification kit. Every immunoSEQ 96-well plate was sequenced on a separate single-read 150-cycle Illumina NextSeq 550 flow cell. The authors' analysis ran thus. Because the immunoSEQ output included only junctional sequences and no quality scores, the filtering could not be the same as the filtering used for full-length reads. To assign V/J genes and CDR3, sequences were annotated using PyIR, a Python wrapper for IgBLAST v1.9, with IMGT germline references. Reads were removed for weak V/J assignments (E-value above 1e-6), missing CDR3, stop codons, out-of-frame junctions, or ambiguous translated residues. V3J clonotypes were defined by identical inferred V gene, J gene, and CDR3 amino acid sequence. The percentage overlap between two repertoires was calculated by dividing the number of shared unique clonotypes by the size of the smaller repertoire. Repertoire richness was assessed with RTK rarefaction, the Chao1 estimator, and Recon v2.1 estimates of unobserved clonotypes. For all TCRbeta clonotypes obtained by the gDNA method from four donors, generation probabilities were computed with OLGA. TCRdb re-hosts the immuneACCESS table, in-frame sequences only. Its copies lack some clones; in the studies checked, an unresolved V gene accounts for under half of them, and the cause for the rest is not known. For V, J and clone size, that table is used; D and trimming come from the DNA. The sample contains more than 1.2 million clones, 98% of them found a single time. The ten biggest clones cover roughly 0.35% of the sample.

About this clone: Its antigen remains undetermined. Nothing much larger sits one base from this clone, and base qualities are not available.

The CDR3 measures 15 amino acids from cysteine to phenylalanine. Of the read, only the CDR3 DNA is kept; its 45 bases are in frame from base 1. V is shortened by 4 bases, J by 9 bases, and the region joining them spans 19 bases. CDR1 and CDR2 were assigned from the germline V gene as LGHNA and YSLEER. Sequenced sample: naive CD4+ T cells sorted from blood. According to the study, the label for this sample's cell subset or site signals: CD45RA+ positively selected. This clonotype originated in a man aged 25-40 years in good health. The chain is encoded by TRBV4-3 joined to TRBJ2-1; the D gene is possibly TRBD1, with 5 bases matching. The DNA is TGCGCCAGCAGCCGAACAGGCCAGGGCCCGGGTGAGCAGTTCTTC. Its product reads: CASSRTGQGPGEQFF.